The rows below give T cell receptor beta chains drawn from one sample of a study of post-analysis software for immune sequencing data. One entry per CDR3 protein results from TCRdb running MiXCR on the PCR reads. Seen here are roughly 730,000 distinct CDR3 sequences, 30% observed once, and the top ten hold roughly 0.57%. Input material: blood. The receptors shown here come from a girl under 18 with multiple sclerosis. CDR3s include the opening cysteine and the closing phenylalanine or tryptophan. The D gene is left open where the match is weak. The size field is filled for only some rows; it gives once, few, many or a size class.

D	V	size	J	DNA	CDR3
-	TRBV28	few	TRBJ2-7	TGTGCCAGCAGTCCACCCGGACGGGGCTTGCTCGAGCAGTACTTC	CASSPPGRGLLEQYF
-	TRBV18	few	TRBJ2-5	TGTGCCAGCTCACAGGCGACCAGGGAAGAGACCCAGTACTTC	CASSQATREETQYF
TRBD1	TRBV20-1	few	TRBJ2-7	TGCAGTGCTAGTGACAGGGGCCCAGGCAGTTACTTC	CSASDRGPGSYF
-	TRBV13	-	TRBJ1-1	TGTGCCAGCAGCTCCGACACGGACGAAGCTTTCTTT	CASSSDTDEAFF
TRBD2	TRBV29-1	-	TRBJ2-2	TGCAGCGTTGTCGGGGGGGCCGGGGAGCTGTTTTTT	CSVVGGAGELFF
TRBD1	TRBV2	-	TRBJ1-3	TGTGCCAGCAGGGGGGACAGGGGTGGAAACACCATATATTTT	CASRGDRGGNTIYF
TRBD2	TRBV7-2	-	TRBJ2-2	TGTGCCAGCAGCGTAGCGGGATTGCGGAACACCGGGGAGCTGTTTTTT	CASSVAGLRNTGELFF
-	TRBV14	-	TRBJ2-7	TGTGCCAGCAGCCAAGAAAGTCTTAGGGCAGACACCTACGAGCAGTACTTC	CASSQESLRADTYEQYF
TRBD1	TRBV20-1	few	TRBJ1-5	TGCAGTGCTAGAAAACCTGGGACAGGGCTTAGCAATCAGCCCCAGCATTTT	CSARKPGTGLSNQPQHF
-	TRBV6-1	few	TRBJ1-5	TGTGCCAGCAGTGATATGCCGGGGCAGCCCCAGCATTTT	CASSDMPGQPQHF
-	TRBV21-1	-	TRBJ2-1	TGTGCCAGCAGCAATGGGGCGTCCTCCTCTGGGGGGAATGAGCAGTTCTTC	CASSNGASSSGGNEQFF
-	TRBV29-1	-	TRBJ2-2	TGCAGCGTTGCTGGATTTTGGAACACCGGGGAGCTGTTTTTT	CSVAGFWNTGELFF
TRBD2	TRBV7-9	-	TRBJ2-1	TGTGCCAGCAGCCCAGGGGTAGCGGGGACCTACGAGCAGTTCTTC	CASSPGVAGTYEQFF
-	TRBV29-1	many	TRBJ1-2	TGCAGCGTCCCAGACAGGCTCGGGGGCTACACCTTC	CSVPDRLGGYTF
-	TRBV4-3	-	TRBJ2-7	TGCGCCAGCAGCCAACGCCCGGGGGAGCAGTACTTC	CASSQRPGEQYF
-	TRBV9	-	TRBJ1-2	TGTGCCAGCAGCGTAGGTCGACAAGCGCAGTACTATGGCTACACCTTC	CASSVGRQAQYYGYTF
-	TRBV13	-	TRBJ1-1	TGTGCCAGCAGCTTACTGGGAGTGGATCTAACTGAAGCTTTCTTT	CASSLLGVDLTEAFF
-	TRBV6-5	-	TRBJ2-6	TGTGCCAGCAGTTACAGTATCTCTGGGGCCAACGTCCTGACTTTC	CASSYSISGANVLTF
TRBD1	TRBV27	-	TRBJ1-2	TGTGCCAGCAGTTTATCCAGGGGGCACTATGGCTACACCTTC	CASSLSRGHYGYTF
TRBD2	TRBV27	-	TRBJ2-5	TGTGCCAGCAGTTTTATAAGTGTCTGGCCTAGCGGGAGGGCCGACGAAGAGACCCAGTACTTC	CASSFISVWPSGRADEETQYF
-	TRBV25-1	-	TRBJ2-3	TGTGCCAGCAGTGAAGGAGGGGCAGGGATCTTAGCGCGAACAGATACGCAGTATTTT	CASSEGGAGILARTDTQYF
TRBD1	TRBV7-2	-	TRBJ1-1	TGTGCCAGCAGCTCGTACAGAGACAGGGCTGAAGCTTTCTTT	CASSSYRDRAEAFF
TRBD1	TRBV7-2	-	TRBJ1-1	TGTGCCAGCAGCTTAGCCAGGGGGAACGCTGAAGCTTTCTTT	CASSLARGNAEAFF
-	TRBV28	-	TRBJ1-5	TGTGCCAGCAGTTTATTGGGCAGGTCACCCCAGCATTTT	CASSLLGRSPQHF
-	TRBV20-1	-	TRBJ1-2	TGCAGTGCCAAGGACTCCCGGACGGCTAACTATGGCTACACCTTC	CSAKDSRTANYGYTF
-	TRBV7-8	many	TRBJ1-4	TGTGCCAGCAGCCCGGGGGCAACTAAACTGTTTTTT	CASSPGATKLFF
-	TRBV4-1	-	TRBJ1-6	TGCGCCAGCAGCCAAGGACAGAGCTCCTATAATTCACCCCTCCACTTT	CASSQGQSSYNSPLHF
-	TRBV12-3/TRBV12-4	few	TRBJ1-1	TGTGCCAGCAGTTTTGGGGCCCTCACTGAAGCTTTCTTT	CASSFGALTEAFF
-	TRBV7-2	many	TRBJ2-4	TGTGCCAGCAACCTGGACCTGGGCCAAAACATTCAGTACTTC	CASNLDLGQNIQYF
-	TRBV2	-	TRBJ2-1	TGTGCCAGCAATTTCGGGCGGAGCAATGAGCTGTTCTTC	CASNFGRSNELFF
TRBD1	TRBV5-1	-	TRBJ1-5	TGCGCCAGCAGCCAGGGGGTTTCTGGCAATCAGCCCCAGCATTTT	CASSQGVSGNQPQHF
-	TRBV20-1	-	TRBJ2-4	TGCAGTGCTAGAGACCTCCCGTGGGGGGTTGGGGGCAAAAACATTCAGTACTTC	CSARDLPWGVGGKNIQYF
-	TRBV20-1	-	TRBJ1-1	TGCAGTGCCCCTGCGGAAACTGAAGCTTTCTTT	CSAPAETEAFF
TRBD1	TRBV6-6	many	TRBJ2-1	TGTGCCAGCAGTCCCAGCATGGGACAGGGACCGAATGAGCAGTTCTTC	CASSPSMGQGPNEQFF
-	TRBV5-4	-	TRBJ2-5	TGTGCCAGCAGCTGGGGTGTAATGGGCCAAGAGACCCAGTACTTC	CASSWGVMGQETQYF